This entry is about one T cell receptor (beta chain). The target antigen is unknown. The CDR3 runs 16 residues. Unmatched junction bases numbered 5, after V lost 1 base and J lost 5 bases. Germline V gene lookup returns CDR1 LNHNV and CDR2 YYDKDF (reference sequence). The sample originates from a study of cytomegalovirus exposure and HLA in healthy donors. Study-level results: Productive status was seen about 87% or about 30% of the time for most TCR beta V segments in an earlier analysis. Later analysis suggested links between common viral pathogens and several top significant clusters.

A multiplex PCR was run with 60 Vbeta primers and 13 Jbeta primers. Sequenced by immunoSEQ multiplex PCR; TCRdb stores in-frame clones only, minus some. There are some 72,000 clones in the sample, with about 4.2% held by the top ten. The chain is built from TRBV15 and TRBJ2-3; TRBD2 matches at 11 bases. This clonotype was obtained from a man aged 30 to 45 in good health and CMV-seronegative. The source material was PBMCs. CDR3 coding DNA: TGTGCCACCAGCAGAGGACTAGCGGGGAGCCAAGATACGCAGTATTTT. Translating gives CATSRGLAGSQDTQYF.